Many counts were recorded for the clone carrying this TCR beta chain. Its target is unknown. This sample is part of a study of T cells in Graves' hyperthyroidism and ophthalmopathy. The wider study: Upon initial diagnosis and before any treatment, peripheral blood was collected.

TCR beta CDR3 region amplification was performed from RNA transcripts. The study used the HTBI primer set for a first-round RT-PCR of the TCR CDR3. TCRdb used MiXCR to reprocess the multiplex PCR reads, holding one entry per CDR3 protein. The sample gives fewer than 750,000 distinct CDR3 sequences, roughly 14% of which show up once; about 4.5% is in the top ten. Disease lasting under 3 months, a NOSPECS grade of at least 4, and a Clinical Activity Score of at least 3 were features of the ophthalmopathy patients. Trimming removed 8 bases from V and 2 bases from J, with 18 bases in between. From germline, CDR1 is MNHEY and CDR2 SVGAGI. This CDR3 is built from 15 residues. Study-wide findings and caveats: Blood also contained most expanded thyroid clonotypes above 0.001. Ophthalmopathy was predicted by the model a median of roughly 6 months ahead of onset.

The specimen was blood. The chain links TRBV6-5 to TRBJ1-2; no firm D call. This TCR came from a middle-aged woman with Graves' ophthalmopathy. The CDR3 is CASSDGADINYGYTF. Here the CDR3 DNA reads TGTGCCAGCTCGGACGGAGCAGACATAAACTATGGCTACACCTTC.